A single sample is the source of the 29 T cell receptor beta chains below, sequenced in a study of CD8+ T cells in alopecia areata. Investigators isolated RNA and reverse transcribed it into cDNA to act as the sequencing template. Here immunoSEQ multiplex PCR was the method, and the copy in TCRdb shows in-frame clones only, minus some. The sample includes about 6,000 clones, none of them occurring once. The authors sorted pooled cutaneous lymph node cells using CD4, CD8alpha, NKG2D, NKG2ACE and other markers. The sequenced sample was CD8+ T cells sorted from a lymph node. These TCRs come from a C3H/HeJ mouse with alopecia areata. The strain's MHC type: H2-k.

This clone was seen a few times. Germline and genes here are mouse. Read data end 4 residues before the CDR3 end; the end is taken from the germline J gene. The chain carries TRBV19 and TRBJ2-7, with a weak D call TRBD1 (5 bases). The CDR3 totals 12 residues. The germline gives CDR1 FNHDT, CDR2 SITEND (reference sequence). The CDR3 here is CASSIGRDEQYF. Partial CDR3 DNA: TGTGCCAGCAGTATTGGCAGGGAT.

At least ten counts were recorded for this clone. The gene names given are mouse names. The read finishes 4 residues shy of the CDR3 end, and the germline J gene is used to complete it. V gene TRBV13-1 combines with J gene TRBJ1-1; possibly TRBD1 for D (5 bases). Deletions cut 2 bases from V and 0 bases from J, with 5 bases between. From germline, CDR1 is NSHNY and CDR2 SYGAGN. The CDR3 has 13 amino acids. The CDR3: CASSDRANTEVFF. Partial CDR3 DNA: TGTGCCAGCAGTGACAGGGCAAACACA.

At least ten counts were recorded for this clone. These gene names are mouse names. The read is 4 residues too short to cover the CDR3 end, so that end is filled in from the germline J gene. The chain has TRBV13-3 and TRBJ2-3; 10 nucleotides match TRBD2. In germline, CDR1 is NNHDY, CDR2 SYVADS. J gave up 1 base and V 0 bases, and 5 bases lay outside the gene matches. CDR3 length: 17 amino acids. Here the CDR3 reads CASSDARTGGGAETLYF. The part of the CDR3 DNA that was read is TGTGCCAGCAGTGATGCTCGGACTGGGGGAGGTGCAGAA.

This clone was picked up a small number of times. Germline and genes here are mouse. The read comes to an end 4 residues before the CDR3 does, leaving the germline J gene to fill in the end. The rearrangement uses TRBV13-3 and TRBJ2-5; D not resolved. Germline V lookup: CDR1 NNHDY, CDR2 SYVADS. V dropped 4 bases and J dropped 0 bases, with 9 bases sitting between them. The CDR3 contains 14 residues. The CDR3 region is CASSTPHNQDTQYF. Partial CDR3 DNA: TGTGCCAGCAGTACCCCACACAACCAAGAC.

This clone was observed a few times. Gene names are mouse gene names. CDR3 bases read: TGTGCCTGGAGTCTAGGGGGGGCGCTGGAC. Its protein is CAWSLGGALD. From start to end, the CDR3 is CAWSLGGALDTQYF. The rearrangement joins TRBV31 to TRBJ2-5; TRBD2 matches 8 bases. The read ends 4 residues before the CDR3 terminus; that terminus is restored from the germline J gene. CDR3 length: 14 amino acids. The V gene's germline CDR1 is GKSSPN and CDR2 SITVG.

This clone showed up many times. The gene names here belong to mouse. The CDR3 is cut off 4 residues early in the read; its end comes from the germline J gene. V and J are TRBV1 and TRBJ2-2; 10 bases are a match to TRBD1. The V and J ends lost 1 base and 1 base, in that order; junction bases with no gene match: 0. Germline V lookup: CDR1 NSQYPW, CDR2 LRSPGD (reference sequence). The CDR3 length is 16 residues. CDR3 amino acids: CTCSAGDRGNTGQLYF. Incomplete CDR3 DNA: TGCACCTGCAGTGCAGGGGACAGGGGAAACACCGGG. The entire variable domain, with the rest obtained from reference TRBV1 and TRBJ2-2, is as follows: VTLLEQNPRWRLVPRGQAVNLRCILKNSQYPWMSWYQQDLQKQLQWLFTLRSPGDKEVKSLPGADYLATRVTDTELRLQVANMSQGRTLYCTCSAGDRGNTGQLYFGEGSKLTVL.

This clone was counted at least ten times. Gene names refer to mouse genes. The observed sequence ends 4 residues before the CDR3 terminus, with the missing tail filled in from the germline J gene. The V gene is TRBV13-3, the J gene TRBJ2-2; perhaps TRBD1 as D (5 bases). Germline-derived CDR1 and CDR2 are NNHDY and SYVADS. V was pared by 2 bases and J by 1 base, with 9 bases between. This CDR3 has 15 residues. Incomplete CDR3 DNA: TGTGCCAGCAGTGACAGGGAGGAAAACACCGGG. Amino acid sequence: CASSDREENTG. The whole CDR3 reads CASSDREENTGQLYF.

This clone was counted at least ten times. Gene and germline names: mouse. Read sequence stops 4 residues before the CDR3 end, and the germline J gene provides the missing end. The V and J genes are TRBV14 and TRBJ1-1, with 7 positions matching TRBD1. With 5 bases clipped from V and 1 base from J, the junction kept 8 bases outside the gene matches. Per germline, CDR1 SGHDT and CDR2 FRDEAV. This CDR3 region has 15 residues. The covered CDR3 bases are TGTGCCAGCAGCGAGAACAGGGGAGGGAACACA. This sequence encodes CASSENRGGNT. The whole CDR3 reads CASSENRGGNTEVFF.

This clone came up many times. Germline and genes: mouse. The CDR3 extends 4 residues past the end of the read, so its final part is completed from the germline J gene. The chain is built from TRBV13-3 and TRBJ2-4; TRBD1 might be the D (5 bases). Germline V gene sequence: CDR1 NNHDY, CDR2 SYVADS. V was clipped by 5 bases and J by 2 bases, with 9 bases between them. This CDR3 has 13 amino acids. The CDR3 is CASRKGVQNTLYF. CDR3 DNA (partial): TGTGCCAGCAGAAAAGGGGTTCAAAAC.

This clone is medium-sized within its sample. The gene names here belong to mouse. With the read ending 4 residues before the CDR3 end, the germline J gene is used to fill in that end. The rearrangement uses TRBV13-3 and TRBJ2-4; D uncertain. The CDR3 extends over 14 amino acids. The germline V gene encodes CDR1 NNHDY and CDR2 SYVADS. V lost 0 bases and J 0 bases, leaving 5 bases between the germline ends. The DNA read from the CDR3 is TGTGCCAGCAGTGATGACAGAAGTCAAAAC. Protein: CASSDDRSQN. The whole CDR3 reads CASSDDRSQNTLYF.

At least ten counts were recorded for this clone. Gene names follow the mouse nomenclature. CDR3 DNA (partial): TGTGCCAGCGGTGATGTTGGGGAAGAC. Its translation is CASGDVGED. The whole CDR3 sequence is CASGDVGEDTQYF. The chain joins TRBV13-2 to TRBJ2-5, with D possibly being TRBD2 (5 bases). Read data end 4 residues before the CDR3 end; the end is taken from the germline J gene. Germline-derived CDR1 and CDR2 are NNHNN and SYGAGS (reference sequence). The CDR3 is 13 residues long.

This clone was counted ten times or more. Germline and genes: mouse. The CDR3 extends 4 residues past the end of the read, so its final part is completed from the germline J gene. The J gene is TRBJ2-1, the V gene TRBV19; the match to TRBD2 covers 8 bases. The germline V gene has CDR1 FNHDT and CDR2 SITEND (reference sequence). CDR3 length: 14 amino acids. The V and J ends lost 6 bases and 1 base, in that order; junction bases with no gene match: 3. Incomplete CDR3 DNA: TGTGCCAGCACCTGGGGGGCCAACTATGCT. This codes for CASTWGANYA. The full CDR3 sequence reads CASTWGANYAEQFF.

About this clone itself: Gene labels here are mouse ones. The DNA ends 4 residues before the CDR3 does, and the rest of the CDR3 is filled in from the germline J gene. The chain combines TRBV13-3 with TRBJ2-1, with 8 positions matching TRBD2. The V gene end was trimmed by 2 bases and the J gene end by 1 base; junction bases not matched to a gene: 2. Per the germline V gene, CDR1 is NNHDY and CDR2 is SYVADS. The CDR3 runs 15 residues. The DNA read from the CDR3 is TGTGCCAGCAGTGACCCTGGGGGGAACTATGCT. Encoded protein: CASSDPGGNYA. The full CDR3 sequence reads CASSDPGGNYAEQFF.

This clone is labeled as medium-sized (0.01 to 0.1%). The gene names here belong to mouse. Read data end 4 residues before the CDR3 end; the end is taken from the germline J gene. V usage is TRBV1 and J usage is TRBJ2-4; TRBD2 matches at 8 bases. This CDR3 is built from 14 residues. CDR1 NSQYPW and CDR2 LRSPGD come from the germline V gene (reference sequence). CDR3 DNA (partial): TGCACCTGCAGTGCAGGGGGGGGCGCAAAC. Translation: CTCSAGGGAN. The whole CDR3 sequence is CTCSAGGGANTLYF.

The table lists this clone with many counts. Gene names denote mouse genes. The missing CDR3 end, 4 residues past where the read stops, is filled in from the germline J gene. The chain couples TRBV1 to TRBJ1-1; D gene ambiguous. CDR3 length: 14 amino acids. Trimming pared 3 bases from V and 0 bases from J, leaving 8 bases between. Germline V gives CDR1 NSQYPW, CDR2 LRSPGD (reference sequence). CDR3 sequence: CTCSAVQANTEVFF. CDR3 DNA, as far as it was read: TGCACCTGCAGTGCGGTACAAGCAAACACA.

A note on this clone: Gene labels here are mouse ones. CDR3 bases read: TGTGCCAGCAGACTGGGGGGTAGTGCAGAA. Translated: CASRLGGSAE. The entire CDR3 reads CASRLGGSAETLYF. This chain joins TRBV3 and TRBJ2-3; the match to TRBD2 covers 9 bases. The observed sequence ends 4 residues before the CDR3 terminus, with the missing tail filled in from the germline J gene. Germline CDR1 reads SNHLY; CDR2 reads FYNGKV (reference sequence). The CDR3 runs to 14 residues. V was clipped by 6 bases and J by 0 bases; unmatched bases: 1.

This clone came up many times. Gene names are mouse gene names. The read terminates 4 residues ahead of where the CDR3 ends, so the germline J gene completes it. The V gene is TRBV13-2, the J gene TRBJ1-1, with 7 bases matching TRBD1. This CDR3 comprises 15 residues. Trimming cost V 3 bases and J 0 bases; bases outside gene matches: 5. Germline V gene data show CDR1 as NNHNN and CDR2 as SYGAGS (reference sequence). The sequenced part of the CDR3 DNA is TGTGCCAGCGGTGCCCTGGGACAGACAAACACA. Translated: CASGALGQTNT. The CDR3, in full, reads CASGALGQTNTEVFF.

Turning to this clone: Any gene name here is a mouse gene name. The read stops 4 residues short of the end of the CDR3; the missing end is completed from the germline J gene. The V gene is TRBV13-3, the J gene TRBJ2-4; D not certain. Germline V gene data show CDR1 as NNHDY and CDR2 as SYVADS. The CDR3 loop spans 12 amino acids. V lost 6 bases and J 0 bases, leaving 5 bases between the germline ends. The CDR3 sequence is CASKTSQNTLYF. CDR3 bases read: TGTGCCAGCAAGACAAGTCAAAAC.

This clone was found many times. These gene names are mouse names. The CDR3 end lies 4 residues beyond the end of the read and is filled in from the germline J gene. The chain has TRBV13-2 and TRBJ1-2, with a possible D match to TRBD1 (6 bases). V was pared by 0 bases and J by 1 base, with 10 bases between. Germline CDR1 NNHNN, CDR2 SYGAGS (reference sequence). The CDR3 has 15 residues. CDR3 DNA (partial): TGTGCCAGCGGTGATGCCAGGGGAGAAAACTCC. As protein: CASGDARGENS. The whole CDR3 is CASGDARGENSDYTF.

This clone is judged medium-sized. Gene names follow the mouse nomenclature. The sequence runs out 4 residues before the end of the CDR3; the remainder is reconstructed from the germline J gene. The chain employs TRBV16 and TRBJ1-2; 8 nucleotides match TRBD1. The V segment lost 6 bases and the J segment 0 bases; nucleotides outside the gene matches: 3. CDR3 length: 14 residues. The germline V gene has CDR1 SGHSA and CDR2 FRNQAP. Incomplete CDR3 DNA: TGTGCAAGCAGTCCACAGGGGGCAAACTCC. It encodes CASSPQGANS. Given in full, the CDR3 is CASSPQGANSDYTF.

This clone was recorded a few times. Gene and germline names: mouse. The CDR3 extends 4 residues past the end of the read, so its final part is completed from the germline J gene. This chain joins TRBV13-3 and TRBJ2-1, with TRBD1 as a possible D gene (5 bases). The CDR3 loop spans 14 amino acids. Trimming took off 2 bases at V and 0 bases at J, with 6 bases between the two ends. Germline V gene sequence: CDR1 NNHDY, CDR2 SYVADS. The sequenced part of the CDR3 DNA is TGTGCCAGCAGTGAGGACAATAACTATGCT. Translating gives CASSEDNNYA. The CDR3 in its entirety is CASSEDNNYAEQFF.

A note on this clone: The listed genes are named as in mouse. The read falls 4 residues short of the CDR3 end, and the missing part is taken from the germline J gene. The chain recombines TRBV19 with TRBJ2-3, with 11 bases fitting TRBD2. After removal of 2 bases from V and 3 bases from J, the junction contained 5 bases not matched to a gene. CDR1 and CDR2 (germline): FNHDT, SITEND (reference sequence). This CDR3 is built from 16 residues. Incomplete CDR3 DNA: TGTGCCAGCAGTATCTCGCGACTGGGGGGGGCAGAA. It encodes CASSISRLGGAE. The whole CDR3 region reads CASSISRLGGAETLYF. The whole variable domain, filled in from reference TRBV19 and TRBJ2-3, reads GGIITQTPKFLIGQEGQKLTLKCQQNFNHDTMYWYRQDSGKGLRLIYYSITENDLQKGDLSEGYDASREKKSSFSLTVTSAQKNEMAVFLCASSISRLGGAETLYFGSGTRLTVL.

On this clone itself: Gene names refer to mouse genes. The read terminates 4 residues ahead of where the CDR3 ends, so the germline J gene completes it. The V and J genes are TRBV29 and TRBJ2-7; D gene uncertain. The CDR3 runs 12 residues. Per germline, CDR1 MSHET and CDR2 SYDVDS. The CDR3 sequence: CASSVNKYEQYF. CDR3 DNA, as far as it was read: TGTGCTAGCAGTGTAAACAAATAT.

About this clone itself: Gene labels here are mouse ones. Within the sample, other DNA sequences also encode this same CDR3. The sequenced part of the CDR3 DNA is TGTGCCAGCAGTATTACAGCAAACACA. Protein product: CASSITANT. The whole CDR3 region reads CASSITANTEVFF. J is TRBJ1-1 and V is TRBV19; no clear D gene. With the read ending 4 residues before the CDR3 end, the germline J gene is used to fill in that end. The CDR3 has 13 amino acids. The germline V and J ends were trimmed by 2 bases and 0 bases, with 5 bases remaining between them. Germline lookup yields CDR1 FNHDT and CDR2 SITEND (reference sequence).

This clone was detected many times. Gene names and germline match the mouse. The DNA ends 4 residues before the CDR3 does, and the rest of the CDR3 is filled in from the germline J gene. V is TRBV31 and J is TRBJ2-7; 10 positions agree with TRBD2. Germline lookup yields CDR1 GKSSPN and CDR2 SITVG. The CDR3 has 13 residues. The covered CDR3 bases are TGTGCCTGGAGTCTGGACTGGGGGTAT. This sequence encodes CAWSLDWGY. The entire CDR3 protein is CAWSLDWGYEQYF.

About this clone itself: The junction departs from the called germline gene at one end, perhaps through a read error. Genes and germline are mouse. The read stops 4 residues short of the end of the CDR3; the missing end is completed from the germline J gene. This chain uses TRBV13-1 with TRBJ2-3; 8 nucleotides agree with TRBD2. This CDR3 has 15 amino acids. The germline V gene encodes CDR1 NSHNY and CDR2 SYGAGN. CDR3 region: CASGDETGGAETLYF. Incomplete CDR3 DNA: TGTGCCAGCGGTGATGAGACTGGGGGTGCAGAA.

A remark on this clone: Any gene name here is a mouse gene name. The read ends 4 residues shy of where the CDR3 ends; the end is completed using the germline J gene. The chain uses TRBV4 and TRBJ2-5, with 9 bases that match TRBD2. The CDR3 length is 13 residues. Germline V CDR1 and CDR2: LGHDT, YNNKQL (reference sequence). CDR3 DNA (partial): TGTGCCAGCAGCTTCGACTGGGGGGAC. Protein sequence: CASSFDWGD. In full, the CDR3 reads CASSFDWGDTQYF.

About this clone itself: Gene names are mouse gene names. The read is 4 residues too short to cover the CDR3 end, so that end is filled in from the germline J gene. The chain carries TRBV19 and TRBJ2-3; weak D call: TRBD1 (5 bases). The CDR3 extends over 14 amino acids. Germline V lookup: CDR1 FNHDT, CDR2 SITEND (reference sequence). V lost 6 bases and J lost 0, with 11 bases in between. Partial CDR3 DNA: TGTGCCAGCACTCGGACATCTAGTGCAGAA. It encodes CASTRTSSAE. The full CDR3 is CASTRTSSAETLYF.

In its sample, this clone is medium-sized. Germline and genes here are mouse. The read halts 4 residues ahead of the CDR3 end, with the missing end drawn from the germline J gene. V and J are TRBV12-1 and TRBJ2-7; possibly TRBD2 for D (6 bases). From germline, CDR1 is SGHSN and CDR2 HYEKVE. V was cut by 2 bases and J by 0 bases, with 13 bases left in between. The CDR3 is made up of 15 amino acids. The CDR3 is CASSPHWESSYEQYF. The DNA read from the CDR3 is TGTGCCAGCTCTCCACACTGGGAGAGCTCCTAT.